The 6 T cell receptor beta chains given below trace back to one sample, sequenced in a study of identical twins. TCRdb re-analysed the 5' RACE reads in MiXCR, keeping a single row per CDR3 protein. The table records 1.5 million to 2 million distinct CDR3 sequences, 25% to 35% of them present only once. Sequenced input: cord blood. These receptors were taken from a newborn girl in good health.

The chain couples TRBV12-3 or TRBV12-4 to TRBJ2-1; a weak D match, TRBD1 (7 bases). The CDR3 is made up of 16 amino acids. V was cut by 5 bases and J by 6 bases, with 20 bases left in between. CDR3: CASSPRGLAPPNEQFF. CDR3 nucleotide sequence: TGTGCCAGCAGTCCGAGGGGGCTAGCGCCTCCCAATGAGCAGTTCTTC.

As concerns this clonotype: Just one base apart from a much larger clone, this may be a read error. The chain combines TRBV12-3 or TRBV12-4 with TRBJ2-4, with 9 bases aligning to TRBD1. The CDR3 runs to 15 residues. J gave up 9 bases and V 2 bases, and 8 bases lay outside the gene matches. The CDR3 sequence is CASSLYTGGQSIQYF. CDR3 sequence (DNA): TGTGCCAGCAGTTTATATACAGGGGGCCAAAGCATTCAGTACTTC.

The CDR3 DNA is TGTGCCAGCAGCGTAGGACCCCGACTTTTAGCCAAAAACATTCAGTACTTC. Translating it yields CASSVGPRLLAKNIQYF. The gene calls are TRBV9 and TRBJ2-4; the D is unclear. Germline CDR1 SGDLS, CDR2 YYNGEE. V was shortened by 0 bases and J by 0 bases, with 13 bases between the two germline ends. The CDR3 contains 17 residues.

This clonotype was picked up a small number of times. This sequence joins TRBV3-1 and TRBJ2-1, with no clear D. Deletions cut 0 bases from V and 3 bases from J, with 9 bases between. This CDR3 comprises 15 residues. In germline, CDR1 is LGHDT, CDR2 YNNKEL (reference sequence). The DNA for the CDR3 is TGTGCCAGCAGCCAAGAAGTGACGGGCTACAATGAGCAGTTCTTC. As protein: CASSQEVTGYNEQFF.

This rearrangement joins TRBV20-1 to TRBJ1-5; the D gene is possibly TRBD1 (5 bases). The CDR3 covers 15 residues. Germline assignment: CDR1 DFQATT and CDR2 SNEGSKA (reference sequence). Trimming shortened V by 6 bases and J by 3 bases, and 18 bases separated the two germline ends. CDR3: CSARKSTGPNQPQHF. As DNA, the CDR3 is TGCAGTGCCAGAAAGTCGACGGGGCCCAATCAGCCCCAGCATTTT.

The DNA for the CDR3 is TGTGCCAGCAGTTACTCTGATCCGGGGGGCTATGGCTACACCTTC. Protein product: CASSYSDPGGYGYTF. The V gene is TRBV6-6, the J gene TRBJ1-2, with a possible D match to TRBD1 (5 bases). Germline CDR1 and CDR2: MNHNY and SVGAGI (reference sequence). V gave up 0 bases and J gave up 4 bases, with 12 bases separating them. The CDR3 is 15 residues long.